This T cell receptor beta chain is from a study of blood T cell repertoires in COVID-19. On the study more broadly: COVID-19 samples from acute and convalescent phases originated in the United States, Italy and Spain. PBMCs, B-cell-depleted T cells, or T cells were the source of the cDNA or gDNA that made up the material.

The CDR3 spans 13 residues. The V end was cut by 6 bases, the J end by 4 bases, with 7 bases between. The germline V gene encodes CDR1 MDHEN and CDR2 SYDVKM. Original methodology: Cell counts per sample came from amplifying reference gene primers. Profiled with immunoSEQ multiplex PCR; TCRdb holds only in-frame clones, not every one. V, J and clone size derive from that table, while D and trimming were established from the DNA sequence. The sample lists under 300,000 clones, 83% occurring once. Sequencing input: peripheral blood. This TCR was sampled from a man older than 75 with acute or convalescent COVID-19. The J gene is TRBJ2-6, the V gene TRBV28; a weak D match, TRBD2 (5 bases). The CDR3: CASREAGANVLTF. CDR3 nucleotide sequence: TGTGCCAGCAGGGAGGCGGGGGCCAACGTCCTGACTTTC.